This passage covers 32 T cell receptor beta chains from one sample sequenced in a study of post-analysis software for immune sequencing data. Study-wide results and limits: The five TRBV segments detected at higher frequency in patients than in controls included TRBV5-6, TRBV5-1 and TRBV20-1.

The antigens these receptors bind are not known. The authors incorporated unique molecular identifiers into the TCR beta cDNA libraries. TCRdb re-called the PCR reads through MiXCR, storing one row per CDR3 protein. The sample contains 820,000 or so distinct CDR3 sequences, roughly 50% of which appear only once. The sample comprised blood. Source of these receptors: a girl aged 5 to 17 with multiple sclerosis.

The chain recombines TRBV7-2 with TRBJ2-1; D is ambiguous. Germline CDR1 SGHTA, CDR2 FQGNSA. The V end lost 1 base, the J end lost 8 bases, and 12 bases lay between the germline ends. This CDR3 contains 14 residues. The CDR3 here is CASSLEGIDYEQFF. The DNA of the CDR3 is TGTGCCAGCAGCTTAGAAGGGATTGACTATGAGCAGTTCTTC.

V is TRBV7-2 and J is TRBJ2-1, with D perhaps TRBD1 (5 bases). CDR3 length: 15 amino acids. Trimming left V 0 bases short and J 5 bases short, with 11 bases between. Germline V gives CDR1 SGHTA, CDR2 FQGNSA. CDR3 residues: CASSLARLGDNEQFF. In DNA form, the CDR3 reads TGTGCCAGCAGCTTAGCGCGCCTAGGGGACAATGAGCAGTTCTTC.

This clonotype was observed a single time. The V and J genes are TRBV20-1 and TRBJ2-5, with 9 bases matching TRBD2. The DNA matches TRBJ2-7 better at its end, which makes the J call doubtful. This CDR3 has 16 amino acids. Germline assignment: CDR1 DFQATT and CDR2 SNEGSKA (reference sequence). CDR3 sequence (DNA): TGCAGTGCTAGCCTAGCGGGACTCCTGGCCCCCTACGAGCAGTACTTC. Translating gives CSASLAGLLAPYEQYF.

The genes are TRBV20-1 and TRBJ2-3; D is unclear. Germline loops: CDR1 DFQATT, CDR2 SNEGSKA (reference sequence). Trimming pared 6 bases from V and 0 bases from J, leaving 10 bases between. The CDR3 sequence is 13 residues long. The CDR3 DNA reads TGCAGTGCAAGGTTCGAGAGCACAGATACGCAGTATTTT. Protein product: CSARFESTDTQYF.

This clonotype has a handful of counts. In nucleotides, the CDR3 is TGTGCCAGCAGTTCCGGGACGCCCCACGGCTACACCTTC. Amino acids: CASSSGTPHGYTF. This chain connects TRBV12-3 or TRBV12-4 to TRBJ1-2, with a tentative D call TRBD1 (5 bases). CDR3 size: 13 residues. V gave up 4 bases and J gave up 8 bases, with 14 bases separating them.

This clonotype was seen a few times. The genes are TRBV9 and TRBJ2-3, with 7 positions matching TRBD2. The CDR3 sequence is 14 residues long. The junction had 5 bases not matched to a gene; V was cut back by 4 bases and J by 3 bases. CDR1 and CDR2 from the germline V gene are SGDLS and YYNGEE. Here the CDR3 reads CASSTFSGTDTQYF. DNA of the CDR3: TGTGCCAGCAGCACCTTTAGCGGGACAGATACGCAGTATTTT.

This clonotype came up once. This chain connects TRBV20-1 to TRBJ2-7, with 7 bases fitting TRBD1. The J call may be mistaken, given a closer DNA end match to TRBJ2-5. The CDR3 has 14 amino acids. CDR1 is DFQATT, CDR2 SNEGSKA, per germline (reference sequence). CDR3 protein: CSAREQGIRQTQYF. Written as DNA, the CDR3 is TGCAGTGCTCGGGAACAGGGGATTAGACAGACCCAGTACTTC.

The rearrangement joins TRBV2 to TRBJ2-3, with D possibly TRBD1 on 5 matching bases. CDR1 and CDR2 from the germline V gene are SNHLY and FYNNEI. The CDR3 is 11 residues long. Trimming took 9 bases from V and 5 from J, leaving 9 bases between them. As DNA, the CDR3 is TGTGCCAGTGACAGTGTAGATACGCAGTATTTT. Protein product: CASDSVDTQYF.

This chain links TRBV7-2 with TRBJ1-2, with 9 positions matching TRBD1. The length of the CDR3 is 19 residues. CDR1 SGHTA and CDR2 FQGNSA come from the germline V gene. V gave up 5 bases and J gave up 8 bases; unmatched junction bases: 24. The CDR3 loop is CASSLRLARGQGRIWGYTF. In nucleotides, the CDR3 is TGTGCCAGCAGCCTCAGACTAGCGAGGGGACAGGGCCGTATTTGGGGCTACACCTTC.

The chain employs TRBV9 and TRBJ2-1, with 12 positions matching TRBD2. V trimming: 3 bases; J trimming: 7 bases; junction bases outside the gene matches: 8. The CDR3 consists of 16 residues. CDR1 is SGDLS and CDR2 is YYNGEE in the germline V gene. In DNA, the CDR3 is TGTGCCAGCAGCGCAAGACTAGCGGGAGTGGGGAATGAGCAGTTCTTC. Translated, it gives CASSARLAGVGNEQFF. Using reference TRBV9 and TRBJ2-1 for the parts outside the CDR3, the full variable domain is DSGVTQTPKHLITATGQRVTLRCSPRSGDLSVYWYQQSLDQGLQFLIQYYNGEERAKGNILERFSAQQFPDLHSELNLSSLELGDSALYFCASSARLAGVGNEQFFGPGTRLTVL.

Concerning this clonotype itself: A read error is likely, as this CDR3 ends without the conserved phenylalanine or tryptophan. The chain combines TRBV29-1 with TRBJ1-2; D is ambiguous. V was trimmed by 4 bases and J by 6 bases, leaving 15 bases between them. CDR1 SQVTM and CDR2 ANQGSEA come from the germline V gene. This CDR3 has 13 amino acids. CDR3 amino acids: CSVATTTFDGYTV. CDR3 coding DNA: TGCAGCGTTGCGACCACGACTTTCGATGGCTACACCGTC.

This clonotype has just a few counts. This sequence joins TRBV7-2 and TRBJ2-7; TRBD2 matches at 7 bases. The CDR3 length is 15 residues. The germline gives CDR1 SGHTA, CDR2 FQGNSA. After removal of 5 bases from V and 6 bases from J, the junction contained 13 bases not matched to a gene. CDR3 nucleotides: TGTGCCAGCAGCCGAGATTGGGGGGGTCTACCCGAGCAGTACTTC. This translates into CASSRDWGGLPEQYF. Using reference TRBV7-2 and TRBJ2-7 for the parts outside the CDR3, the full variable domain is GAGVSQSPSNKVTEKGKDVELRCDPISGHTALYWYRQSLGQGLEFLIYFQGNSAPDKSGLPSDRFSAERTGGSVSTLTIQRTQQEDSAVYLCASSRDWGGLPEQYFGPGTRLTVT.

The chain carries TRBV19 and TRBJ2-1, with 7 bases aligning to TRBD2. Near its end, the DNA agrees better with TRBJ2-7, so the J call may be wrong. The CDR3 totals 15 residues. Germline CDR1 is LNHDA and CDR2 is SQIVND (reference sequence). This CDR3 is CASSIGGSSYNEQYF. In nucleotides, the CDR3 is TGTGCCAGTAGTATAGGCGGGAGCTCCTACAATGAGCAGTACTTC.

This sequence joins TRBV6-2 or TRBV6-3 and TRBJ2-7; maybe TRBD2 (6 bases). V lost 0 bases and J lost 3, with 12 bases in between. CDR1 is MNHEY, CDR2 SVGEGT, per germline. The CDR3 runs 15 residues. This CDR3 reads CASSYSTGSLYEQYF. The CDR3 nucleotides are TGTGCCAGCAGTTACTCGACCGGGAGTCTCTACGAGCAGTACTTC.

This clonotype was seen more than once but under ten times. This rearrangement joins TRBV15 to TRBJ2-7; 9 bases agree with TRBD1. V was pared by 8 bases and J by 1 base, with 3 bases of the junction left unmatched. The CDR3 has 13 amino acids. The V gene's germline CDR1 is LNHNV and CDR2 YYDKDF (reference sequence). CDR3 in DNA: TGTGCCACCGGGACAGGGTTGTCCTACGAGCAGTACTTC. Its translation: CATGTGLSYEQYF.

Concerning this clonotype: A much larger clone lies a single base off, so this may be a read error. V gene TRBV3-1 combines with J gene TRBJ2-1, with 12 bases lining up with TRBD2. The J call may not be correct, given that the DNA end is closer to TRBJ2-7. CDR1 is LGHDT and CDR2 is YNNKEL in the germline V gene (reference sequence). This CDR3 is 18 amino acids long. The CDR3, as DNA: TGTGCCAGCAGCCAGGAGACTAGCGGGGGAAGCTCCTACAATGAGCAGTACTTC. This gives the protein CASSQETSGGSSYNEQYF.

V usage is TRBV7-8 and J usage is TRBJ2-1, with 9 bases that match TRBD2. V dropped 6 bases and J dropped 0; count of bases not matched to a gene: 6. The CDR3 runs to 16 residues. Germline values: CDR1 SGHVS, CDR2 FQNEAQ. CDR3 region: CASSGSGGRSYNEQFF. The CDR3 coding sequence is TGTGCCAGCAGTGGTAGCGGGGGCCGCTCCTACAATGAGCAGTTCTTC.

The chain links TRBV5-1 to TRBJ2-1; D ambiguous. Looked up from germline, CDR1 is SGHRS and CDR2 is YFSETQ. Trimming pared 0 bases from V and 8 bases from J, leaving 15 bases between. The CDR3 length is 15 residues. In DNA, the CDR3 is TGCGCCAGCAGCTTGGGGAGCCCAATGGCCGATGAGCAGTTCTTC. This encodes CASSLGSPMADEQFF.

CDR3 loop: CASSQALGGGLYEQYF. CDR3 sequence (DNA): TGCGCCAGCAGCCAAGCGTTGGGTGGGGGACTCTACGAGCAGTACTTC. The genes are TRBV4-1 and TRBJ2-7; D is possibly TRBD2 (6 bases). Germline assignment: CDR1 MGHRA and CDR2 YSYEKL. The length of the CDR3 is 16 residues. Trimming removed 1 base at V and 3 bases at J, with 16 bases between.

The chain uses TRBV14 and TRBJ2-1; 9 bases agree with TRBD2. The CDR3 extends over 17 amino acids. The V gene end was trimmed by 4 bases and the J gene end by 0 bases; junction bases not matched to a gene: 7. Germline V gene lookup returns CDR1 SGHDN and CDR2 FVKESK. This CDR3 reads CASSRLVAGVSYNEQFF. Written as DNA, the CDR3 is TGTGCCAGCAGCCGCTTGGTAGCGGGGGTCTCCTACAATGAGCAGTTCTTC.

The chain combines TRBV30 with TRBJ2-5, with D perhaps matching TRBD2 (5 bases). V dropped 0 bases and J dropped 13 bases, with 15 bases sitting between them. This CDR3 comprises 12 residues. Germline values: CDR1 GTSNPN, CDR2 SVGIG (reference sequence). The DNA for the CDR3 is TGTGCCTGGAGTGTAGGCCCCACCCGGGGGTACTTC. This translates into CAWSVGPTRGYF. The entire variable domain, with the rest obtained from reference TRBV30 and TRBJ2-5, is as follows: SQTIHQWPATLVQPVGSPLSLECTVEGTSNPNLYWYRQAAGRGLQLLFYSVGIGQISSEVPQNLSASRPQDRQFILSSKKLLLSDSGFYLCAWSVGPTRGYFGPGTRLLVL.

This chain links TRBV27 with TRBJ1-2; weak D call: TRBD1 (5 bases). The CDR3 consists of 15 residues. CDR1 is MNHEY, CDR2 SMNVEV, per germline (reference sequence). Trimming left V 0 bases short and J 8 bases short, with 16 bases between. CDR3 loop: CASSLSWRDYGGYTF. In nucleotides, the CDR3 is TGTGCCAGCAGTTTATCATGGAGGGACTATGGGGGCTACACCTTC.

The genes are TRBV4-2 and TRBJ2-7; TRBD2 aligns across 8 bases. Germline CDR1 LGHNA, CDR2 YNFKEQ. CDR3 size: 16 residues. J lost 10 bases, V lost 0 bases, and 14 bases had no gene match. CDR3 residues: CASSQEGTRASLAQYF. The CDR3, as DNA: TGTGCCAGCAGCCAAGAAGGGACTAGAGCGTCGTTGGCCCAGTACTTC.

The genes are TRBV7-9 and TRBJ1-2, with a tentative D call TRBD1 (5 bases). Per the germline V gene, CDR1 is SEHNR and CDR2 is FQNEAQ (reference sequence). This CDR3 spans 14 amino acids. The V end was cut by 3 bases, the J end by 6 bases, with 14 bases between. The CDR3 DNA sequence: TGTGCCAGCAGCTTCGCGGGGGGTACGGATGGCTACACCTTC. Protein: CASSFAGGTDGYTF.

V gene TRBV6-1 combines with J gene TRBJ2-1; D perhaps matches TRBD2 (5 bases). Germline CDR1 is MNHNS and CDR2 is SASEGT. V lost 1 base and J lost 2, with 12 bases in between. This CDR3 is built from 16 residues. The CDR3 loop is CASSEDDGVPYNEQFF. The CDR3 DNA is TGTGCCAGCAGTGAAGACGACGGGGTGCCCTACAATGAGCAGTTCTTC.

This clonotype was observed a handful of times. CDR3 in amino acids: CSVEFQKRNIQYF. For the CDR3, the DNA is TGCAGCGTTGAATTTCAGAAGAGGAACATTCAGTACTTC. The V call is TRBV29-1, the J call TRBJ2-4; D gene unclear. The CDR3 runs to 13 residues. Germline V gene data show CDR1 as SQVTM and CDR2 as ANQGSEA. V lost 2 bases to trimming and J lost 7 bases, with 12 bases between them.

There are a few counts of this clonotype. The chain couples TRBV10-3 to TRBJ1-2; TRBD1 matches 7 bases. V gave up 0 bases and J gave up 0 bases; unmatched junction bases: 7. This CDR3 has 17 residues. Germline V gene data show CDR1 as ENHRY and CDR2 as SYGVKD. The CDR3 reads CAISESTGRVPNYGYTF. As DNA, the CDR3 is TGTGCCATCAGTGAGTCGACAGGGCGAGTACCTAACTATGGCTACACCTTC.

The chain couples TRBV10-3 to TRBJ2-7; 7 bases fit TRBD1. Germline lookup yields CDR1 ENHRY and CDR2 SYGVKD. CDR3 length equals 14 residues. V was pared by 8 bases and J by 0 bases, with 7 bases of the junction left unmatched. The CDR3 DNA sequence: TGTGCCATCTGGTCCGGGACAGACTCCTACGAGCAGTACTTC. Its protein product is CAIWSGTDSYEQYF.

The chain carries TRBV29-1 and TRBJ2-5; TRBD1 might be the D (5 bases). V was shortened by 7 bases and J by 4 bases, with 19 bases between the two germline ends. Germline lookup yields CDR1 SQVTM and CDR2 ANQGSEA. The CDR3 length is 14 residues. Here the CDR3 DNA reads TGCAGCGGTGGGATCTCTAGGGGTTCAGAGACCCAGTACTTC. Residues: CSGGISRGSETQYF.

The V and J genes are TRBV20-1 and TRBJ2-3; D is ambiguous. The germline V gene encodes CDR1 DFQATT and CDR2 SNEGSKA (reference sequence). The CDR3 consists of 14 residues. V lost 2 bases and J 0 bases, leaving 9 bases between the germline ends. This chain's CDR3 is CSARHQTSTDTQYF. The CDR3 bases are TGCAGTGCTAGACACCAGACTAGCACAGATACGCAGTATTTT.

This CDR3 is CSADEGQGFYEQYF. DNA of the CDR3: TGCAGTGCCGACGAGGGACAGGGGTTCTACGAGCAGTACTTC. The chain employs TRBV20-1 and TRBJ2-5, with 10 bases lining up with TRBD1. The J call is doubtful: the DNA matches TRBJ2-7 better. CDR3 length: 14 amino acids. CDR1 and CDR2 from the germline V gene are DFQATT and SNEGSKA (reference sequence).

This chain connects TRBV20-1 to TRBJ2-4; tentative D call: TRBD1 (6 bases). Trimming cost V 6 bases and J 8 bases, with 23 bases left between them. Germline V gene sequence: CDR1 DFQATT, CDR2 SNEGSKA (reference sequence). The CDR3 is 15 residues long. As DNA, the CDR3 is TGCAGTGCCCCTACTACAGGGCACTCGGCGGACATTCAGTACTTC. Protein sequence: CSAPTTGHSADIQYF.